One sample yielded the 11 T cell receptor beta chains listed below, sequenced in a study of cytomegalovirus exposure and HLA in healthy donors. Amplification used 60 Vbeta primers and 13 Jbeta primers. Assay used: immunoSEQ multiplex PCR; TCRdb lists only in-frame clones, some missing. Of 130,000 or so clones in the sample, under 80% were seen once. The sample comprised PBMCs. The receptors derive from a man aged 18 to 29 in good health and CMV-seropositive.

In this sample, this clone turned up once. This chain links TRBV5-1 with TRBJ1-6; weak D call: TRBD1 (5 bases). This CDR3 region has 12 residues. Germline V gives CDR1 SGHRS, CDR2 YFSETQ. With 2 bases removed from V and 8 bases from J, the gap between germline ends came to 5 bases. This CDR3 reads CASSFRDSPLHF. In DNA form, the CDR3 reads TGCGCCAGCAGCTTCAGGGATTCACCCCTCCACTTT.

The chain couples TRBV2 to TRBJ2-7; TRBD1 might be the D (5 bases). The CDR3 extends over 11 amino acids. With 3 bases removed from V and 6 bases from J, the gap between germline ends came to 6 bases. Germline values: CDR1 SNHLY, CDR2 FYNNEI. The DNA of the CDR3 is TGTGCCAGCAGTGATAGGGGCGAGCAGTACTTC. Its translation is CASSDRGEQYF.

The chain joins TRBV9 to TRBJ2-6, with D uncertain. CDR1 is SGDLS and CDR2 is YYNGEE in the germline V gene. The CDR3 extends over 17 amino acids. The germline V and J ends were trimmed by 0 bases and 0 bases, with 10 bases remaining between them. The CDR3 sequence: CASSVAPGSSGANVLTF. CDR3 nucleotide sequence: TGTGCCAGCAGCGTAGCCCCGGGTAGCTCTGGGGCCAACGTCCTGACTTTC.

The J gene is TRBJ1-2, the V gene TRBV9; possibly TRBD1 for D (5 bases). Germline lookup yields CDR1 SGDLS and CDR2 YYNGEE. V shed 0 bases and J shed 9 bases, with 12 bases lying between them. The CDR3 extends over 13 amino acids. As DNA, the CDR3 is TGTGCCAGCAGCGTAGGGGCAGGGTGGAGCTACACCTTC. It specifies CASSVGAGWSYTF.

The chain couples TRBV7-2 to TRBJ2-1; tentatively, D is TRBD2 (6 bases). The CDR3 is 16 amino acids. The V gene's germline CDR1 is SGHTA and CDR2 FQGNSA. Trimming left V 5 bases short and J 6 bases short, with 20 bases between. CDR3 coding DNA: TGTGCCAGCAGCCCCGGGACTCTCACCAGGACCAATGAGCAGTTCTTC. Translated, it gives CASSPGTLTRTNEQFF.

The chain couples TRBV7-9 to TRBJ1-4; TRBD1 aligns across 7 bases. The CDR3 sequence is 13 residues long. The J segment lost 2 bases and the V segment lost 10 bases, leaving 4 bases of the junction unmatched. The germline gives CDR1 SEHNR, CDR2 FQNEAQ (reference sequence). CDR3 region: CAIGGQTNEKLFF. The CDR3 nucleotides read TGTGCCATAGGGGGACAGACTAATGAAAAACTGTTTTTT. Looking up the rest from reference TRBV7-9 and TRBJ1-4 gives the full variable domain: DTGVSQNPRHKITKRGQNVTFRCDPISEHNRLYWYRQTLGQGPEFLTYFQNEAQLEKSRLLSDRFSAERPKGSFSTLEIQRTEQGDSAMYLCAIGGQTNEKLFFGSGTQLSVL.

This chain joins TRBV21-1 and TRBJ1-6. TRBV21-1 is noted as a pseudogene. The CDR3 consists of 14 residues. For the CDR3, the DNA is TGTGCCAGGGAGGAGGCAGGAAATAATTCACCCCTCCACTTT. Its translation: CAREEAGNNSPLHF.

The V call is TRBV5-8, the J call TRBJ1-5; maybe TRBD1 (6 bases). Trimming cost V 3 bases and J 4 bases, with 11 bases left between them. The germline V gene encodes CDR1 SGHTS and CDR2 YDEGEE. CDR3 length: 14 amino acids. The CDR3 spells CASSSDSFNQPQHF. CDR3 sequence (DNA): TGTGCCAGCAGCTCGGACAGTTTTAATCAGCCCCAGCATTTT.

The V call is TRBV28, the J call TRBJ2-7; 9 bases line up with TRBD1. The V gene end was trimmed by 7 bases and the J gene end by 5 bases; junction bases not matched to a gene: 3. Germline V CDR1 and CDR2: MDHEN, SYDVKM. The CDR3 is 12 residues long. The CDR3 loop reads CASKQGANEQYF. CDR3 DNA sequence: TGTGCCAGCAAACAGGGGGCGAACGAGCAGTACTTC. The whole variable domain, remainder taken from reference TRBV28 and TRBJ2-7, is DVKVTQSSRYLVKRTGEKVFLECVQDMDHENMFWYRQDPGLGLRLIYFSYDVKMKEKGDIPEGYSVSREKKERFSLILESASTNQTSMYLCASKQGANEQYFGPGTRLTVT.

The chain couples TRBV6-5 to TRBJ2-3, with 9 bases fitting TRBD2. Germline assignment: CDR1 MNHEY and CDR2 SVGAGI. Unmatched junction bases numbered 2, after V lost 2 bases and J lost 2 bases. This CDR3 region has 15 residues. This CDR3 reads CASSYLAGTTDTQYF. The CDR3 DNA reads TGTGCCAGCAGTTACCTAGCGGGGACCACAGATACGCAGTATTTT.

This chain links TRBV5-1 with TRBJ1-4, with 8 positions matching TRBD1. This CDR3 is 13 amino acids long. Germline V gene data show CDR1 as SGHRS and CDR2 as YFSETQ. V was pared by 7 bases and J by 5 bases, with 4 bases of the junction left unmatched. CDR3: CASGQGSNEKLFF. In DNA, the CDR3 is TGCGCCAGCGGACAGGGTAGCAATGAAAAACTGTTTTTT.